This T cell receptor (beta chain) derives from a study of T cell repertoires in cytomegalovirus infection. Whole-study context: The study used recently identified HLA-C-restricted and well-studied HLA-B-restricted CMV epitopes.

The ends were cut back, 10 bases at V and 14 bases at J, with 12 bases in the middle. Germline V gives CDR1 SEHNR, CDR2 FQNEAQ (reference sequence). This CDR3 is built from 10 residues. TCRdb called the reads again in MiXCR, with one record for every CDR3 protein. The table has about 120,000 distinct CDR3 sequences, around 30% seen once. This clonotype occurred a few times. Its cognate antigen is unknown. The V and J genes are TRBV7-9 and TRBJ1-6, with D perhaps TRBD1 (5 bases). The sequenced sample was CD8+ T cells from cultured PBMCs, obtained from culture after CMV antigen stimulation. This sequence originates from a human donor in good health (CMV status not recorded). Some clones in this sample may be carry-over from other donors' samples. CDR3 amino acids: CATDTGALHF. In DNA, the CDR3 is TGTGCCACAGATACAGGCGCCCTCCACTTT. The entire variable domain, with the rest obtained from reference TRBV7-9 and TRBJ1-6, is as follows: DTGVSQNPRHKITKRGQNVTFRCDPISEHNRLYWYRQTLGQGPEFLTYFQNEAQLEKSRLLSDRFSAERPKGSFSTLEIQRTEQGDSAMYLCATDTGALHFGNGTRLTVT.